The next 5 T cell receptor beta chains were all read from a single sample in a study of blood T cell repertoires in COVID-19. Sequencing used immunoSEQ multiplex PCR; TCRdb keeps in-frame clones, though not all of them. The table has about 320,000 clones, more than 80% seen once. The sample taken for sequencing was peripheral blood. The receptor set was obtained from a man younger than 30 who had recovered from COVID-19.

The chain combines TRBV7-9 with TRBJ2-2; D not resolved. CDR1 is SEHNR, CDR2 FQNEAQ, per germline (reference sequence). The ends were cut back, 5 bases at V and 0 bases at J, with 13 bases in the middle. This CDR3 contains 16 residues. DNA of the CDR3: TGTGCCAGCAGCCCTAGAGGATCTTCGAACACCGGGGAGCTGTTTTTT. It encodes CASSPRGSSNTGELFF.

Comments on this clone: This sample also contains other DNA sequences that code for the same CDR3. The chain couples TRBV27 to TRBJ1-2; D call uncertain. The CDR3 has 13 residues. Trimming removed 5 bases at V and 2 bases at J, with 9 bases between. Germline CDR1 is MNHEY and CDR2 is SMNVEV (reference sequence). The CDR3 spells CASSPTENYGYTF. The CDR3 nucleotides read TGTGCCAGCAGTCCGACTGAGAACTATGGCTACACCTTC.

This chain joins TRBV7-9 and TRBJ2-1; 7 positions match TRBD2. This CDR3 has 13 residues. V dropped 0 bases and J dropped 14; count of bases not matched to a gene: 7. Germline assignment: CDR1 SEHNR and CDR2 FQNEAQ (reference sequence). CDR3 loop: CASSLAGDYGEFF. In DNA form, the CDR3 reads TGTGCCAGCAGCTTAGCTGGGGACTATGGGGAGTTCTTC. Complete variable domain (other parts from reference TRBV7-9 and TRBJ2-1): DTGVSQNPRHKITKRGQNVTFRCDPISEHNRLYWYRQTLGQGPEFLTYFQNEAQLEKSRLLSDRFSAERPKGSFSTLEIQRTEQGDSAMYLCASSLAGDYGEFFGPGTRLTVL.

As DNA, the CDR3 is TGTGCCAGCAGCCCCGGGGATAGCACAGATACGCAGTATTTT. Protein: CASSPGDSTDTQYF. The genes are TRBV4-2 and TRBJ2-3, with D perhaps matching TRBD2 (5 bases). Germline V gene sequence: CDR1 LGHNA, CDR2 YNFKEQ. This CDR3 region has 14 residues. The germline V and J ends were trimmed by 4 bases and 0 bases, with 8 bases remaining between them.

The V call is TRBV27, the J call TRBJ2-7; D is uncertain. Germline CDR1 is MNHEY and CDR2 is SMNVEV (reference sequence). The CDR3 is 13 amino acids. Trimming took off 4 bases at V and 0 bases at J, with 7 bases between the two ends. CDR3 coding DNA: TGTGCCAGCAGTTACGCCAGCTCCTACGAGCAGTACTTC. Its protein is CASSYASSYEQYF.